These T cell receptor beta chains were read from a single sample in a study of T cells in Graves' hyperthyroidism and ophthalmopathy. One entry per CDR3 protein results from TCRdb running MiXCR on the multiplex PCR reads. The table lists 500,000 to 650,000 distinct CDR3 sequences, roughly 15% of them singletons. Input material: blood. The receptors here all came from a woman aged 18-29 years with Graves' ophthalmopathy. The CDR3 runs from the conserved cysteine through the conserved F or W. D genes are given only for firm matches. The listing skips clone size in some rows; elsewhere it reads once, few, many or a size class.

j_gene: TRBJ2-4
len: 13
d_gene: .
v_gene: TRBV6-2/TRBV6-3
abundance: .
CDR3aa: CASSLESTGSQYF
CDR3nt: TGTGCCAGCAGTCTAGAATCAACAGGAAGTCAGTACTTC

j_gene: TRBJ2-1
len: 15
d_gene: .
v_gene: TRBV11-2
abundance: many
CDR3aa: CASSLAGKLRNEQFF
CDR3nt: TGTGCCAGCAGCTTGGCGGGAAAACTGAGAAATGAGCAGTTCTTC

j_gene: TRBJ2-5
len: 15
d_gene: .
v_gene: TRBV30
abundance: many
CDR3aa: CAWSVRRGPQGTQYF
CDR3nt: TGTGCCTGGAGTGTACGGCGGGGGCCGCAGGGGACCCAGTACTTC

j_gene: TRBJ2-1
len: 14
d_gene: .
v_gene: TRBV27
abundance: .
CDR3aa: CASSLRLGDNEQFF
CDR3nt: TGTGCCAGCAGTTTACGTCTAGGTGACAATGAGCAGTTCTTC

j_gene: TRBJ2-3
len: 16
d_gene: .
v_gene: TRBV7-6
abundance: .
CDR3aa: CASSPVGVLGTDTQYF
CDR3nt: TGTGCCAGCAGCCCAGTCGGGGTTCTAGGCACAGATACGCAGTATTTT

j_gene: TRBJ2-7
len: 14
d_gene: .
v_gene: TRBV13
abundance: many
CDR3aa: CASSLLTVSYEQYF
CDR3nt: TGTGCCAGCAGCTTATTGACAGTTTCCTACGAGCAGTACTTC

j_gene: TRBJ1-2
len: 15
d_gene: .
v_gene: TRBV28
abundance: few
CDR3aa: CASTSATVPSYGYTF
CDR3nt: TGTGCCAGCACCTCGGCGACAGTCCCTAGCTATGGCTACACCTTC

j_gene: TRBJ2-7
len: 19
d_gene: TRBD1
v_gene: TRBV12-3/TRBV12-4
abundance: .
CDR3aa: CASSLQMALKDRGHYEQYF
CDR3nt: TGTGCCAGCAGTCTCCAGATGGCGTTGAAGGACAGGGGGCACTACGAGCAGTACTTC

j_gene: TRBJ2-6
len: 16
d_gene: .
v_gene: TRBV7-3
abundance: many
CDR3aa: CASSLTTGAGANVLTF
CDR3nt: TGTGCCAGCAGTTTAACCACGGGGGCTGGGGCCAACGTCCTGACTTTC

j_gene: TRBJ2-6
len: 13
d_gene: .
v_gene: TRBV24-1
abundance: few
CDR3aa: CATSVAGANVLTF
CDR3nt: TGTGCCACCAGTGTGGCTGGGGCCAACGTCCTGACTTTC

j_gene: TRBJ2-1
len: 15
d_gene: TRBD1
v_gene: TRBV10-1
abundance: many
CDR3aa: CASSPGGGWVNEQFF
CDR3nt: TGCGCCAGCAGCCCAGGGGGCGGGTGGGTCAATGAGCAGTTCTTC

j_gene: TRBJ1-2
len: 15
d_gene: .
v_gene: TRBV29-1
abundance: .
CDR3aa: CSVVEPGTIPLGYTF
CDR3nt: TGCAGCGTCGTCGAACCCGGGACAATCCCTTTAGGCTACACCTTC

j_gene: TRBJ2-7
len: 16
d_gene: .
v_gene: TRBV6-2/TRBV6-3
abundance: many
CDR3aa: CASSYGGAKSSYEQYF
CDR3nt: TGTGCCAGCAGTTACGGAGGGGCTAAAAGCTCCTACGAGCAGTACTTC